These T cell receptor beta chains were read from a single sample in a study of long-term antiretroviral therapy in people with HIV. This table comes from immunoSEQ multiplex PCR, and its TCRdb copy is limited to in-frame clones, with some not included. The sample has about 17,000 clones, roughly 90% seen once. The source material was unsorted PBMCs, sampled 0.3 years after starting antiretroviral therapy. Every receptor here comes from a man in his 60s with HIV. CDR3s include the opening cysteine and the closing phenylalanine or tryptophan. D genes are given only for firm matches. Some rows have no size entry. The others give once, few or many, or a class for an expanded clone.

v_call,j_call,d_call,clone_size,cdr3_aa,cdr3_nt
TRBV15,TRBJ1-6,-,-,CATSRDSNRGRNSPLHF,TGTGCCACCAGCAGAGATTCTAACCGGGGGAGGAATTCACCCCTCCACTTT
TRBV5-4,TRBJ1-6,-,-,CASSPNIHGDNSPLHF,TGTGCCAGCAGCCCGAATATACACGGAGATAATTCACCCCTCCACTTT
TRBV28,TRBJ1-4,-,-,CASSPPPTDSLEKLFF,TGTGCCAGCAGTCCTCCCCCGACGGACTCCCTTGAAAAACTGTTTTTT
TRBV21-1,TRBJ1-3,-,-,CASSKGLGSAGNTIYF,TGTGCCAGCAGCAAAGGGCTCGGGAGTGCTGGAAACACCATATATTTT
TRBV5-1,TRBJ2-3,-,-,CASSPQPSFITDTQYF,TGCGCCAGCAGCCCTCAGCCTTCATTCATCACAGATACGCAGTATTTT
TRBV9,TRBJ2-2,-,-,CASSVAFGGNTGELFF,TGTGCCAGCAGCGTAGCTTTCGGGGGGAACACCGGGGAGCTGTTTTTT
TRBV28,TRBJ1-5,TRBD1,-,CASSWGQGLGQPQHF,TGTGCCAGCAGTTGGGGACAGGGGTTGGGTCAGCCCCAGCATTTT
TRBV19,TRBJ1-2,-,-,CASSPWGDTNYGYTF,TGTGCCAGTAGTCCTTGGGGGGACACGAACTATGGCTACACCTTC
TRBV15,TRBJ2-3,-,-,CATTDLTLSGTDTQYF,TGTGCCACCACCGACCTTACTCTTTCAGGCACAGATACGCAGTATTTT
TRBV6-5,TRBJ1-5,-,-,CASMRAHSNQPQHF,TGTGCCAGCATGCGGGCTCACAGCAATCAGCCCCAGCATTTT
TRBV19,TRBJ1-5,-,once,CASSIKVSNQPQHF,TGTGCCAGTAGTATTAAGGTCAGCAATCAGCCCCAGCATTTT
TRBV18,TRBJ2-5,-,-,CASSPFLVQETQYF,TGTGCCAGCTCACCATTTCTGGTACAAGAGACCCAGTACTTC
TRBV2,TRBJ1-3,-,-,CASSDVQGNTIYF,TGTGCCAGCAGTGATGTACAGGGAAACACCATATATTTT
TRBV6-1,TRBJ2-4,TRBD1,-,CASSDRTGTNIQYF,TGTGCCAGCAGTGACCGGACAGGGACAAACATTCAGTACTTC
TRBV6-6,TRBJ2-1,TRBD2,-,CASSSNKRGAYNEQFF,TGTGCCAGCAGTTCCAACAAGCGGGGGGCGTACAATGAGCAGTTCTTC
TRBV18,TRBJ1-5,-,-,CASSPQGRGQPQHF,TGTGCCAGCTCACCACAGGGCCGTGGTCAGCCCCAGCATTTT
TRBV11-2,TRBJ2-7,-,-,CASSSERGGTYEQYF,TGTGCCAGCAGCTCCGAGAGGGGGGGGACCTACGAGCAGTACTTC
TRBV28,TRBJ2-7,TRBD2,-,CASSSTGTSGGASPYEQYF,TGTGCCAGCAGTTCAACCGGGACTAGCGGGGGGGCTTCACCCTACGAGCAGTACTTC
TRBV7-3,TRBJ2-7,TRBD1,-,CASSLTGTGAYEQYF,TGTGCCAGCAGCTTAACCGGGACAGGGGCCTACGAGCAGTACTTC
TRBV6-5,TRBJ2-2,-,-,CASSYGGLMNTGELFF,TGTGCCAGCAGTTACGGGGGACTGATGAACACCGGGGAGCTGTTTTTT
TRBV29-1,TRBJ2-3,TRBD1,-,CSVDRGTDTQYF,TGCAGCGTTGACAGGGGGACAGATACGCAGTATTTT
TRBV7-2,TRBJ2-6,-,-,CASSLWKDGANVLTF,TGTGCCAGCAGCTTATGGAAGGATGGGGCCAACGTCCTGACTTTC
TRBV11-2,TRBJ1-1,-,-,CASSQHRRTEAFF,TGTGCCAGCAGCCAACACAGGCGGACTGAAGCTTTCTTT
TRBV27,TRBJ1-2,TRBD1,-,CASSPILGRGNYGYTF,TGTGCCAGCAGTCCCATCCTCGGCAGGGGGAACTATGGCTACACCTTC
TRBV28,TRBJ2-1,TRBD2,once,CASRPTSRSYNEQFF,TGTGCCAGCCGCCCGACTAGCCGCTCCTACAATGAGCAGTTCTTC
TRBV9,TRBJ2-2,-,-,CASSRGAGTISNTGELFF,TGTGCCAGCAGCCGCGGGGCGGGAACGATATCGAACACCGGGGAGCTGTTTTTT
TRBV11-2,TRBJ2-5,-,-,CASTSAGTLSTQYF,TGTGCCAGCACCTCGGCCGGGACCCTATCAACCCAGTACTTC
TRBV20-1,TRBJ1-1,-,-,CSATIGSEAFF,TGCAGTGCAACAATCGGGAGTGAAGCTTTCTTT
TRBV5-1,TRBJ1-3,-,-,CASSLGSPGNTIYF,TGCGCCAGCAGCTTAGGGTCCCCTGGAAACACCATATATTTT
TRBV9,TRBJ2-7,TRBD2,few,CASSSSGGLTYEQYF,TGTGCCAGCAGCTCGAGCGGGGGCCTGACCTACGAGCAGTACTTC
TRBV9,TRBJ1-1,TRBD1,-,CASSVDRGTEAFF,TGTGCCAGCAGCGTCGACAGGGGCACTGAAGCTTTCTTT